One sample yielded the 11 T cell receptor beta chains listed below, sequenced in a study of blood T cell repertoires in COVID-19. Here immunoSEQ multiplex PCR was the method, and the copy in TCRdb shows in-frame clones only, minus some. The repertoire holds tens of thousands of clones, with around 87% as singletons. The specimen was peripheral blood. These receptors were taken from an older woman with COVID-19, enrolled during active disease.

V and J are TRBV30 and TRBJ2-5; a weak D match, TRBD1 (5 bases). The germline gives CDR1 GTSNPN, CDR2 SVGIG (reference sequence). Trimming took 0 bases from V and 1 from J, leaving 12 bases between them. CDR3 length: 15 amino acids. The CDR3 loop is CAWSVGSTGQETQYF. The CDR3 DNA reads TGTGCCTGGAGTGTAGGCAGCACAGGCCAAGAGACCCAGTACTTC.

This sequence joins TRBV20-1 and TRBJ1-5; the D gene is possibly TRBD1 (5 bases). V lost 3 bases to trimming and J lost 6 bases, with 9 bases between them. The V gene's germline CDR1 is DFQATT and CDR2 SNEGSKA (reference sequence). This CDR3 comprises 12 residues. This chain's CDR3 is CSASGDFQPQHF. The DNA for the CDR3 is TGCAGTGCTAGTGGGGACTTTCAGCCCCAGCATTTT.

The genes are TRBV6-4 and TRBJ1-1; 8 bases match TRBD1. CDR1 MRHNA and CDR2 SNTAGT come from the germline V gene. This CDR3 has 14 amino acids. With V trimmed by 5 bases and J by 0 bases, 2 bases remained unmatched. The CDR3: CASSPDRVNTEAFF. CDR3 sequence (DNA): TGTGCCAGCAGTCCGGACAGGGTGAACACTGAAGCTTTCTTT.

The rearrangement uses TRBV18 and TRBJ1-1, with 9 bases that match TRBD1. J gave up 1 base and V 5 bases, and 14 bases lay outside the gene matches. The CDR3 length is 18 residues. Per germline, CDR1 KGHSH and CDR2 LQKENI. The CDR3 is CASSTQTTGGARNTEAFF. As DNA, the CDR3 is TGTGCCAGCTCAACACAGACTACAGGGGGCGCAAGGAACACTGAAGCTTTCTTT. Drawing the rest from reference TRBV18 and TRBJ1-1, the complete variable domain is NAGVMQNPRHLVRRRGQEARLRCSPMKGHSHVYWYRQLPEEGLKFMVYLQKENIIDESGMPKERFSAEFPKEGPSILRIQQVVRGDSAAYFCASSTQTTGGARNTEAFFGQGTRLTVV.

CDR3 sequence reads: CASSLAGGSSYNEQFF. The CDR3 DNA is TGCGCCAGCAGCTTGGCTGGCGGGAGCTCCTACAATGAGCAGTTCTTC. This chain connects TRBV5-1 to TRBJ2-1, with TRBD2 identical over 7 bases. The CDR3 contains 16 residues. Germline values: CDR1 SGHRS, CDR2 YFSETQ. With V trimmed by 0 bases and J by 0 bases, 3 bases remained unmatched.

The V call is TRBV2, the J call TRBJ2-2; D perhaps matches TRBD2 (5 bases). CDR1 SNHLY and CDR2 FYNNEI come from the germline V gene. The CDR3 is 13 residues long. V was cut by 7 bases and J by 4 bases, with 10 bases left in between. The CDR3 reads CASKGVSTGELFF. The CDR3 DNA follows: TGTGCCAGCAAGGGAGTTTCCACCGGGGAGCTGTTTTTT.

The chain combines TRBV19 with TRBJ2-1; 10 bases are a match to TRBD2. The CDR3 totals 19 residues. The germline V gene has CDR1 LNHDA and CDR2 SQIVND (reference sequence). The ends lost 4 bases at V and 8 bases at J; junction bases unmatched: 20. The CDR3 bases are TGTGCCAGTAGTACCCCTTACCGCTTAGGGGCTAGCGGGAGTGATGAGCAGTTCTTC. Its translation is CASSTPYRLGASGSDEQFF.

The V call is TRBV30, the J call TRBJ2-5; the match to TRBD2 covers 7 bases. Trimming cost V 0 bases and J 4 bases; bases outside gene matches: 2. The CDR3 loop spans 13 amino acids. The germline gives CDR1 GTSNPN, CDR2 SVGIG (reference sequence). In DNA form, the CDR3 reads TGTGCCTGGAGTGTCGCGGGAGTAGAGACCCAGTACTTC. Protein product: CAWSVAGVETQYF.

The CDR3 DNA reads as TGTGCCAGCAGCTTAACGGGCGTCACAGATACGCAGTATTTT. This encodes CASSLTGVTDTQYF. The chain joins TRBV7-3 to TRBJ2-3; D is ambiguous. V was shortened by 0 bases and J by 2 bases, with 6 bases between the two germline ends. Germline CDR1 SGHTA, CDR2 FQGTGA. CDR3 length: 14 residues. The whole variable domain, filled in from reference TRBV7-3 and TRBJ2-3, reads GAGVSQTPSNKVTEKGKYVELRCDPISGHTALYWYRQSLGQGPEFLIYFQGTGAADDSGLPNDRFFAVRPEGSVSTLKIQRTERGDSAVYLCASSLTGVTDTQYFGPGTRLTVL.

V is TRBV2 and J is TRBJ2-4; 10 positions agree with TRBD2. V shed 4 bases and J 7 bases; nucleotides not matched to a gene: 10. CDR3 length: 16 amino acids. Germline V CDR1 and CDR2: SNHLY, FYNNEI. The CDR3: CASSAELAGSRNIQYF. The DNA of the CDR3 is TGTGCCAGCAGTGCCGAACTAGCGGGGTCAAGGAACATTCAGTACTTC.

This chain links TRBV28 with TRBJ2-7; 10 positions match TRBD2. This CDR3 contains 15 residues. Germline V gene data show CDR1 as MDHEN and CDR2 as SYDVKM. The trim removed 4 bases at V and 6 bases at J, leaving 9 bases unmatched. The CDR3: CASSSPSGSRSEQYF. CDR3 DNA: TGTGCCAGCAGTTCCCCTAGCGGGAGTAGGTCCGAGCAGTACTTC. The full variable domain, with the rest looked up from reference TRBV28 and TRBJ2-7, is DVKVTQSSRYLVKRTGEKVFLECVQDMDHENMFWYRQDPGLGLRLIYFSYDVKMKEKGDIPEGYSVSREKKERFSLILESASTNQTSMYLCASSSPSGSRSEQYFGPGTRLTVT.